This TCR beta chain was recovered during a study of cytomegalovirus exposure and HLA in healthy donors. The study ran its PCR with 60 Vbeta and 13 Jbeta primers. Per the original data handling: About 12 million of roughly 81 million unique TCR beta chains were shared, per a later count. Produced via immunoSEQ multiplex PCR; TCRdb's table is partial and in-frame only. The V and J calls and clone size come from that table; D and trimming were worked out from the DNA. Found here are about 130,000 clones, around 82% of them singletons; the top ten hold 11%. The sequence derives from a man aged 25-40 years in good health and CMV-seropositive. Sequenced sample: PBMCs.

CDR3 residues: CAIREPSGSSDTQYF. CDR3 sequence (DNA): TGTGCCATCAGAGAGCCTAGCGGGAGCTCAGATACGCAGTATTTT. The V gene is TRBV10-3, the J gene TRBJ2-3; TRBD2 matches at 10 bases. The CDR3 totals 15 residues. Germline CDR1 is ENHRY and CDR2 is SYGVKD. The trim removed 6 bases at V and 4 bases at J, leaving 7 bases unmatched.